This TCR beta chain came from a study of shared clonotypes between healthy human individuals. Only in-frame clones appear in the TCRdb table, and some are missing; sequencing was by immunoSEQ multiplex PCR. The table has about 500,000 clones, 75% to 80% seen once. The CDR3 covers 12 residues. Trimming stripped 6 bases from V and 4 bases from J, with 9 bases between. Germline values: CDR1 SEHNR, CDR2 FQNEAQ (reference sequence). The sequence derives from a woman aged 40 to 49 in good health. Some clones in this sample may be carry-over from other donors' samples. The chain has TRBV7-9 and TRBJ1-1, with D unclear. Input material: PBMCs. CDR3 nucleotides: TGTGCCAGCAGTATTGATACCACTGAAGCTTTCTTT. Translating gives CASSIDTTEAFF.